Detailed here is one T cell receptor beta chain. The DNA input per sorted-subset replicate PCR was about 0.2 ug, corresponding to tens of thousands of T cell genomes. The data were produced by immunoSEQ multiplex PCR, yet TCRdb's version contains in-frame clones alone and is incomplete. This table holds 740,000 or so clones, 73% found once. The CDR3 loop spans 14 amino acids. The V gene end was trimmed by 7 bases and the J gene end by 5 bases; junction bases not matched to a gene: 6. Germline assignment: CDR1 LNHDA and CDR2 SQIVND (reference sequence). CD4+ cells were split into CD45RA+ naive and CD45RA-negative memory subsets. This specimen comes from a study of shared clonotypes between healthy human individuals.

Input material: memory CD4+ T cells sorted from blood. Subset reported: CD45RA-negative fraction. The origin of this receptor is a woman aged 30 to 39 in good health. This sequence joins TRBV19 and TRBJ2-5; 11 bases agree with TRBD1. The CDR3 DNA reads TGTGCCAGTATACGGGACAGGGGGAAGGAGACCCAGTACTTC. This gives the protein CASIRDRGKETQYF.